The entry that follows covers one T cell receptor (beta chain) sequence. Its antigen is unidentified. These data are taken from a study of T-cell memory formation after mild COVID-19. TCRdb re-called the 5' RACE reads with MiXCR, one entry per CDR3 protein. The profile shows roughly 240,000 distinct CDR3 sequences, 15% of them singletons. Study results and limitations: Among clones contracting day 15 to 85, CD4/CD8 was balanced, whereas later expanders leaned CD4+. CM and EM subsets held most contracting CD4+ clones; EMRA held CD8+ ones. Day 37-peaking second-wave clones had unconfirmed SARS-CoV-2 specificity.

Germline CDR1 MGHDK, CDR2 SYGVNS. Trimming took 4 bases from V and 4 from J; bases not matched to a gene: 0. The CDR3 totals 13 residues. This receptor was obtained from an adult woman who had mild COVID-19 (a few samples of this study predate the infection). Cell type and time point are not known. The specimen was PBMCs or a T cell subset sorted from them (not recorded which). The V gene is TRBV25-1, the J gene TRBJ2-3, with 9 bases fitting TRBD1. The CDR3 region has the DNA TGTGCCAGCAGTGGGACAGGGGCAGATACGCAGTATTTT. Translation: CASSGTGADTQYF.